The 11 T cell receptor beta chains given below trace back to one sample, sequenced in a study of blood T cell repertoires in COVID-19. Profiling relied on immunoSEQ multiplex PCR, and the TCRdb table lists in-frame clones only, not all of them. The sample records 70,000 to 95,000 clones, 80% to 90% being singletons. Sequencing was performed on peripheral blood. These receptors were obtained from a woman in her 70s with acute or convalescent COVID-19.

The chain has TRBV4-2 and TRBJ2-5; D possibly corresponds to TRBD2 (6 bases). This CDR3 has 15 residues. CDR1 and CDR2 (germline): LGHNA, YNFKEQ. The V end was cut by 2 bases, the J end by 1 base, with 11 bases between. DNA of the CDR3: TGTGCCAGCAGCCAATCTCTAGCGACCCAAGAGACCCAGTACTTC. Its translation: CASSQSLATQETQYF.

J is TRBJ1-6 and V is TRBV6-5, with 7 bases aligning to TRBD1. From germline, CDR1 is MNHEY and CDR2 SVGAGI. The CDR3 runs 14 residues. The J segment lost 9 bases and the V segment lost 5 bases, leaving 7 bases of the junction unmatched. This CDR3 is CASSQTGLGSPLHF. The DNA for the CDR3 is TGTGCCAGCAGTCAGACAGGGTTGGGTTCACCCCTCCACTTT.

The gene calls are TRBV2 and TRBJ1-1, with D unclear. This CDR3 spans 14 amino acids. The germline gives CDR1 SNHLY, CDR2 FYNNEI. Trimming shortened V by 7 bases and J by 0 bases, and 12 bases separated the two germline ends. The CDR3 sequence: CASMSHAVNTEAFF. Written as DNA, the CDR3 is TGTGCCAGCATGTCACATGCGGTGAACACTGAAGCTTTCTTT.

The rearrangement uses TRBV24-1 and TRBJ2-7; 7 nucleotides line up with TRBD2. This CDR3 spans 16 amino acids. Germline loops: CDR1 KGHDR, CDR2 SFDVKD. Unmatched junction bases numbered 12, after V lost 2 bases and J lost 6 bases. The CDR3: CATSDSMSGILGEQYF. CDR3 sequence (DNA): TGTGCCACCAGTGATTCCATGAGCGGGATCCTTGGCGAGCAGTACTTC.

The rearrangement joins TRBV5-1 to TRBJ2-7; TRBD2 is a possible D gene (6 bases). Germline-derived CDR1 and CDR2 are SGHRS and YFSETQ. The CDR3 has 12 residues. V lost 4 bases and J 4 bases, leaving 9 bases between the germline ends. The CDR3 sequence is CASSVGTYEQYF. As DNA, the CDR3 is TGCGCCAGCAGCGTAGGGACTTACGAGCAGTACTTC.

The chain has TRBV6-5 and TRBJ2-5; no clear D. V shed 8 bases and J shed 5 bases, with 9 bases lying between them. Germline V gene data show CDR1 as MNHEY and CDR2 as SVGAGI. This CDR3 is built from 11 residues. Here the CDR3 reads CASATRETQYF. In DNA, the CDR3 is TGTGCCAGCGCGACACGGGAGACCCAGTACTTC.

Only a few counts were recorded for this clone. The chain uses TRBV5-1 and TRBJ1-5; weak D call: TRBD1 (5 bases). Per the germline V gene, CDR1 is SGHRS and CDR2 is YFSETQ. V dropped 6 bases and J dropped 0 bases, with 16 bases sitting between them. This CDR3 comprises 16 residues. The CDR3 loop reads CASTSRAGHSNQPQHF. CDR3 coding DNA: TGCGCCAGCACAAGCCGGGCAGGGCATAGCAATCAGCCCCAGCATTTT. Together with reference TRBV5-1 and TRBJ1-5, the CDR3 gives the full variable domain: KAGVTQTPRYLIKTRGQQVTLSCSPISGHRSVSWYQQTPGQGLQFLFEYFSETQRNKGNFPGRFSGRQFSNSRSEMNVSTLELGDSALYLCASTSRAGHSNQPQHFGDGTRLSIL.

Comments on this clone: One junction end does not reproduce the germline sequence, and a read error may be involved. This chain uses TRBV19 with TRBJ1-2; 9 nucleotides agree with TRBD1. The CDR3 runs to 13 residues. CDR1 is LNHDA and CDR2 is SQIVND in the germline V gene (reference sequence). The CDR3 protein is CASSIGVGGQGPF. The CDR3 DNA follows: TGTGCCAGTAGTATTGGAGTGGGGGGACAGGGTCCCTTC.

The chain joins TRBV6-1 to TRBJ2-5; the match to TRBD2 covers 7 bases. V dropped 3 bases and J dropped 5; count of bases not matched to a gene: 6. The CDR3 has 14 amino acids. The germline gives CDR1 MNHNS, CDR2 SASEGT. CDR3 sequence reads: CASSDQWGGETQYF. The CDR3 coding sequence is TGTGCCAGCAGTGATCAATGGGGGGGGGAGACCCAGTACTTC.

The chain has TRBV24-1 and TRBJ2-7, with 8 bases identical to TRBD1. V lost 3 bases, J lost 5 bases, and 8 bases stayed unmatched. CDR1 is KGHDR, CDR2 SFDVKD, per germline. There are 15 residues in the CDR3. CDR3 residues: CATSDPGQGFDEQYF. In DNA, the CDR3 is TGTGCCACCAGTGATCCAGGACAGGGTTTCGACGAGCAGTACTTC.

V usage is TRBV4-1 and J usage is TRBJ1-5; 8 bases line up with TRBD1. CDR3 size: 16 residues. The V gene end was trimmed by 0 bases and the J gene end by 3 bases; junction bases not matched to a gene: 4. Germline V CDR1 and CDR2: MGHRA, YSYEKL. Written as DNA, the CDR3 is TGCGCCAGCAGCCAAGACCCGGGACAGGACAATCAGCCCCAGCATTTT. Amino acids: CASSQDPGQDNQPQHF.